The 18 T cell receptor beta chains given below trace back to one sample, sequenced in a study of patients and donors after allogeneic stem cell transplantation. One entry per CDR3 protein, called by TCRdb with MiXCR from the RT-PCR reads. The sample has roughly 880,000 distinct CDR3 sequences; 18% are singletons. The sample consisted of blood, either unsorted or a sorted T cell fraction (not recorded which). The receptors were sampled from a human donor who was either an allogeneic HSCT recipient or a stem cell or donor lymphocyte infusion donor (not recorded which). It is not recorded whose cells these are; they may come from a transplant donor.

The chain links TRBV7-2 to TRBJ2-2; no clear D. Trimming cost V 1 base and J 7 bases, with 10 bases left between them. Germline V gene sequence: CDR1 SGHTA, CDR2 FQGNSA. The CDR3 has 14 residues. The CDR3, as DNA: TGTGCCAGCAGCTTAGAGGGTCGCGGCGGGGAGCTGTTTTTT. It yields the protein CASSLEGRGGELFF. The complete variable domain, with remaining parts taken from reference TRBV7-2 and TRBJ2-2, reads GAGVSQSPSNKVTEKGKDVELRCDPISGHTALYWYRQSLGQGLEFLIYFQGNSAPDKSGLPSDRFSAERTGGSVSTLTIQRTQQEDSAVYLCASSLEGRGGELFFGEGSRLTVL.

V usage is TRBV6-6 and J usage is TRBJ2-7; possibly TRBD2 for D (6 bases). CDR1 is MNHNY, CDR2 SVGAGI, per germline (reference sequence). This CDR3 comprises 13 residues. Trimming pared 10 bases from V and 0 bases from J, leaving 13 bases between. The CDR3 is CATFGGISYEQYF. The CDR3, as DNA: TGTGCCACTTTTGGGGGGATCTCCTACGAGCAGTACTTC.

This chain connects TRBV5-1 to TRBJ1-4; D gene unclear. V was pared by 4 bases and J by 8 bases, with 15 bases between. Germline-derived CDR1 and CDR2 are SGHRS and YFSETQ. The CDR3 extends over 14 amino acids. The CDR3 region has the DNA TGCGCCAGCAGCACCGGGAGCTATGAAGAAAAACTGTTTTTT. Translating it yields CASSTGSYEEKLFF.

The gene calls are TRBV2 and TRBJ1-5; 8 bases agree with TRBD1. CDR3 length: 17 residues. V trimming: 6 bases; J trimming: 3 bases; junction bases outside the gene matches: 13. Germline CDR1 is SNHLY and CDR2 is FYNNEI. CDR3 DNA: TGTGCCAGCAGCCCCGGGACAGGTCCCCTCTCCAATCAGCCCCAGCATTTT. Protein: CASSPGTGPLSNQPQHF.

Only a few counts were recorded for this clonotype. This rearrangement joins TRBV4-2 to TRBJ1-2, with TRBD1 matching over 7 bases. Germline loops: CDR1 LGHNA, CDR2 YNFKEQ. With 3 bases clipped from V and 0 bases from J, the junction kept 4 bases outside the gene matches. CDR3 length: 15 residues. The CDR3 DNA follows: TGTGCCAGCAGCCACAACAGGGGTTCTAACTATGGCTACACCTTC. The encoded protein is CASSHNRGSNYGYTF.

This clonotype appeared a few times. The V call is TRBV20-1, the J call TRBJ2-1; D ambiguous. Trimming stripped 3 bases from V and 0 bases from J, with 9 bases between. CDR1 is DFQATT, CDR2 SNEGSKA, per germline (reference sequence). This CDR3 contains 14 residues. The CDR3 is CSASGQVSYNEQFF. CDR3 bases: TGCAGTGCTAGCGGGCAGGTCTCCTACAATGAGCAGTTCTTC.

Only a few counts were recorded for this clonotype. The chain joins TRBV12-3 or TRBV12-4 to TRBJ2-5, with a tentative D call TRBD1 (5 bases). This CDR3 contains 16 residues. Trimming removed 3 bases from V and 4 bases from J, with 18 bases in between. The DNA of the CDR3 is TGTGCCAGCAGTTTTGCGGTCAACAGGTTTGGAGAGACCCAGTACTTC. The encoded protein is CASSFAVNRFGETQYF.

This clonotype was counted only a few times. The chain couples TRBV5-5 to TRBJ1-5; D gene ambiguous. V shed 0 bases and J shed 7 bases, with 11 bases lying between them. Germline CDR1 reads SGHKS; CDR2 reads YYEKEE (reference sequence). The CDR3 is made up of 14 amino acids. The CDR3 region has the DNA TGTGCCAGCAGCTTGGCCGGGCGGGCACAGCCCCAGCATTTT. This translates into CASSLAGRAQPQHF.

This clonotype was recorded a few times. The CDR3 sequence is CASSSQGPGPQHF. The CDR3 DNA reads as TGTGCCAGCAGTTCGCAGGGGCCGGGGCCCCAGCATTTT. The rearrangement links TRBV6-5 to TRBJ1-5; perhaps TRBD1 as D (6 bases). The CDR3 runs 13 residues. V was trimmed by 4 bases and J by 9 bases, leaving 13 bases between them. CDR1 is MNHEY and CDR2 is SVGAGI in the germline V gene.

CDR3 loop: CASRQSGLAGPYNEQFF. For the CDR3, the DNA is TGCGCCAGCAGACAAAGTGGGCTAGCGGGACCCTACAATGAGCAGTTCTTC. The rearrangement links TRBV4-1 to TRBJ2-1; 9 positions agree with TRBD2. Germline V CDR1 and CDR2: MGHRA, YSYEKL. This CDR3 comprises 17 residues. The V gene end was trimmed by 6 bases and the J gene end by 2 bases; junction bases not matched to a gene: 11.

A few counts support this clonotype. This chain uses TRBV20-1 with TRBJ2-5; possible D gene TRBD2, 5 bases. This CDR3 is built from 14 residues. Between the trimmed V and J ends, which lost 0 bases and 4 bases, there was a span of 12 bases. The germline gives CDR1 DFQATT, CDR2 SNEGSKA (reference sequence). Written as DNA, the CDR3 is TGCAGTGCTAGAGATCCTAGCAAGGGAGAGACCCAGTACTTC. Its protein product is CSARDPSKGETQYF.

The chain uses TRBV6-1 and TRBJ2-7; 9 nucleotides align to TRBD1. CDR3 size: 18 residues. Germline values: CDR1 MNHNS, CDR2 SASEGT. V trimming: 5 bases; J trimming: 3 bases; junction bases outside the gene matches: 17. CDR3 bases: TGTGCCAGCAGTCATGCTCCTTCCGGGACAGGGCTCGGCTACGAGCAGTACTTC. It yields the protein CASSHAPSGTGLGYEQYF.

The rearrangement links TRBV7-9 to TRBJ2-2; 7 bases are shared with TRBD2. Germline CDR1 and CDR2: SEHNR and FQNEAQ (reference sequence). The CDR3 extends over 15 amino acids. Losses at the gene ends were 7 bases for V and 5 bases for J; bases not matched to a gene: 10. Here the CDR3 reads CASTSIVGGTGELFF. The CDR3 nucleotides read TGTGCCAGCACCTCAATCGTGGGGGGGACCGGGGAGCTGTTTTTT. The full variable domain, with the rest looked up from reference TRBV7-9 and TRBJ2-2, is DTGVSQNPRHKITKRGQNVTFRCDPISEHNRLYWYRQTLGQGPEFLTYFQNEAQLEKSRLLSDRFSAERPKGSFSTLEIQRTEQGDSAMYLCASTSIVGGTGELFFGEGSRLTVL.

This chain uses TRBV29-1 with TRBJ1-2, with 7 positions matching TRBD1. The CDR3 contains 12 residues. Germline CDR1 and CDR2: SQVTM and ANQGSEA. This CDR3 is CSHLGGDYGYTF. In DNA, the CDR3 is TGCAGTCATCTAGGGGGCGACTATGGCTACACCTTC.

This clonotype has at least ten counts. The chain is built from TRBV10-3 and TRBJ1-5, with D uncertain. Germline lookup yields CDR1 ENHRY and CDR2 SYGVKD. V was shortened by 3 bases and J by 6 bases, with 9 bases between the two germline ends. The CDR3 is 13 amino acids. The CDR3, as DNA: TGTGCCATCAGTGATACCATAGGTCAGCCCCAGCATTTT. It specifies CAISDTIGQPQHF.

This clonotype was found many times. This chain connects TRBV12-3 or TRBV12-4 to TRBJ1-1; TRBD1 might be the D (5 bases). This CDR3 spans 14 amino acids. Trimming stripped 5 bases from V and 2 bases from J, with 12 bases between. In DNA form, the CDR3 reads TGTGCCAGCAGTCCCTGGACACAAAACACTGAAGCTTTCTTT. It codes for CASSPWTQNTEAFF.

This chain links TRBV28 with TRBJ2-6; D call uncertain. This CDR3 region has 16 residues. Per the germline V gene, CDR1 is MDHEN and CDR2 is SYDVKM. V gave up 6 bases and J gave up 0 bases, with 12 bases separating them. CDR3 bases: TGTGCCAGCAGAGGCGGTGACCTCTCTGGGGCCAACGTCCTGACTTTC. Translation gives CASRGGDLSGANVLTF.

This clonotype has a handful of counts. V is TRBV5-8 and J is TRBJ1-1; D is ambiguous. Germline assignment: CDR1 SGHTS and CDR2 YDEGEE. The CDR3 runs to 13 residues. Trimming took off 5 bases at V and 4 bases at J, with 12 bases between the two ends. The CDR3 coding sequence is TGTGCCAGCAGGATCAGGAGAGGCACTGAAGCTTTCTTT. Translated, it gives CASRIRRGTEAFF.